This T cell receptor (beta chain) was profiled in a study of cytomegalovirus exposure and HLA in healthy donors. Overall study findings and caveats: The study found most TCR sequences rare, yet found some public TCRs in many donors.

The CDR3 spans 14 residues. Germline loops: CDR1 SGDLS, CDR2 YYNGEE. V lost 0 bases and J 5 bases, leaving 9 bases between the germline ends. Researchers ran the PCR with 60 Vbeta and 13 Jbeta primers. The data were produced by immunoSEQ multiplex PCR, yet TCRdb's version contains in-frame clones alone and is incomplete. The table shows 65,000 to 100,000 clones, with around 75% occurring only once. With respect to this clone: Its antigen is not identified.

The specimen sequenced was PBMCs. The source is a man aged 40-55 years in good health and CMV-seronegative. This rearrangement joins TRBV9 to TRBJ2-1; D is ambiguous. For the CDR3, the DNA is TGTGCCAGCAGCGTAGCTTCACACAACAATGAGCAGTTCTTC. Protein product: CASSVASHNNEQFF. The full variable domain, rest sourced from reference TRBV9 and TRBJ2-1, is DSGVTQTPKHLITATGQRVTLRCSPRSGDLSVYWYQQSLDQGLQFLIQYYNGEERAKGNILERFSAQQFPDLHSELNLSSLELGDSALYFCASSVASHNNEQFFGPGTRLTVL.